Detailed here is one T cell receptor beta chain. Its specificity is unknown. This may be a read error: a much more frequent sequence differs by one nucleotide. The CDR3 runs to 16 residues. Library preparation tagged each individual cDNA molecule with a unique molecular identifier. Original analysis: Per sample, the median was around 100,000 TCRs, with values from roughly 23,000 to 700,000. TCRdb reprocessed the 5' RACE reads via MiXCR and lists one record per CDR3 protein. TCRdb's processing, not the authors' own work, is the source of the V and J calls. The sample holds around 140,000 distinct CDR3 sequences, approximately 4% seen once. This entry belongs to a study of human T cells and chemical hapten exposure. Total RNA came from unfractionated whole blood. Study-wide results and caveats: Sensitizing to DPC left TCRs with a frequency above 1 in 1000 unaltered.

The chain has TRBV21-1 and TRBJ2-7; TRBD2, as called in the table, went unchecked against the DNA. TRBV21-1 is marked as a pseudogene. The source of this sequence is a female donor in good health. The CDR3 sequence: CASSSLLGRSYREQYF. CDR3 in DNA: TGTGCCAGCAGCAGCCTCCTCGGCCGTTCCTACCGCGAGCAGTACTTC.